This TCR beta chain was sequenced in a study of shared clonotypes between healthy human individuals. Whole-study results and caveats: Relative to memory subsets, naive subsets generally showed larger estimated richness.

This CDR3 has 15 residues. The authors split each subset's genomic DNA evenly across several immunoSEQ plates. Sequencing used immunoSEQ multiplex PCR; TCRdb keeps in-frame clones, though not all of them. This table has 2 million or so clones, around 96% appearing once. Naive CD8 cells were CD45RO-negative, positively selected for CCR7, excluding terminally differentiated effector memory CD45RA+ cells. As for this clone: What it binds is unknown.

J is TRBJ2-7 and V is TRBV12-2; the table's D call of TRBD2 was not tested on the DNA. TRBV12-2 is noted as a pseudogene. The sample was naive CD8+ T cells sorted from blood. This receptor was identified in a man between 18 and 35 years old in good health. CDR3 coding DNA: TGTGCAAGTCGCCCGAGGCGGGAGACGTGCTACGAGCAGTACTTC. Amino acid sequence: CASRPRRETCYEQYF.